The 14 T cell receptor beta chains presented below share a single source sample, sequenced in a study of blood T cell repertoires in COVID-19. TCRdb's table, derived via immunoSEQ multiplex PCR, lists solely in-frame clones and lacks some. The data hold around 470,000 clones, with about nine tenths observed a single time. Sequencing input: PBMCs or T cells enriched from blood (not recorded which). Receptors originate from a man younger than 35 who had recovered from COVID-19.

The rearrangement links TRBV4-1 to TRBJ1-6; 8 positions match TRBD1. The CDR3 extends over 14 amino acids. Losses at the gene ends were 4 bases for V and 7 bases for J; bases not matched to a gene: 3. Germline lookup yields CDR1 MGHRA and CDR2 YSYEKL. The CDR3 here is CASSLTGGNSPLHF. The CDR3 region has the DNA TGCGCCAGCAGCCTTACAGGGGGGAATTCACCCCTCCACTTT.

Concerning this clone itself: At the DNA level, this CDR3 is encoded by other sequences in the same sample as well. The chain recombines TRBV3-1 (or the pseudogene TRBV3-2) with TRBJ2-7, with 14 bases that match TRBD2. Trimming cost V 5 bases and J 3 bases; bases outside gene matches: 3. This CDR3 spans 15 amino acids. Looked up from germline, CDR1 is LGHDT and CDR2 is YNNKEL (reference sequence). The CDR3 is CASSYGTSGSYEQYF. Written as DNA, the CDR3 is TGTGCCAGCAGCTATGGGACTAGCGGGAGCTACGAGCAGTACTTC.

This clone turned up a few times. V and J are TRBV3-1 (or the pseudogene TRBV3-2) and TRBJ1-2; 8 bases map to TRBD1. The germline gives CDR1 LGHDT, CDR2 YNNKEL (reference sequence). The CDR3 sequence is 13 residues long. V was pared by 4 bases and J by 4 bases, with 2 bases of the junction left unmatched. In nucleotides, the CDR3 is TGTGCCAGCAGCCTGACAGGGGCCTATGGCTACACCTTC. This translates into CASSLTGAYGYTF.

This clone was recorded only once. The genes are TRBV10-3 and TRBJ2-1; perhaps TRBD2 as D (6 bases). Between the trimmed V and J ends, which lost 6 bases and 2 bases, there was a span of 8 bases. Germline V CDR1 and CDR2: ENHRY, SYGVKD. This CDR3 has 13 amino acids. The CDR3 sequence is CAISGTPYNEQFF. The CDR3, as DNA: TGTGCCATCAGCGGGACTCCCTACAATGAGCAGTTCTTC.

This chain joins TRBV20-1 and TRBJ2-6; 9 bases fit TRBD2. Germline assignment: CDR1 DFQATT and CDR2 SNEGSKA (reference sequence). The CDR3 contains 17 residues. With 3 bases clipped from V and 0 bases from J, the junction kept 6 bases outside the gene matches. The CDR3 DNA reads as TGCAGTGCTAGTAGGCTAGCGGGATACTCTGGGGCCAACGTCCTGACTTTC. This translates into CSASRLAGYSGANVLTF.

The CDR3 region is CASSLARTSGANVLTF. The CDR3 DNA follows: TGTGCCAGCAGCTTAGCGCGAACCTCTGGGGCCAACGTCCTGACTTTC. This chain links TRBV7-8 with TRBJ2-6; D gene uncertain. The CDR3 has 16 residues. Germline CDR1 reads SGHVS; CDR2 reads FQNEAQ. The V end was cut by 0 bases, the J end by 0 bases, with 6 bases between.

This clone was seen just once. This chain uses TRBV20-1 with TRBJ2-1; TRBD1 matches 7 bases. Germline-derived CDR1 and CDR2 are DFQATT and SNEGSKA (reference sequence). The length of the CDR3 is 16 residues. V was pared by 3 bases and J by 7 bases, with 15 bases of the junction left unmatched. The CDR3 DNA is TGCAGTGCTAGTCTGGGGAAGGGGGCTACGCGGAATGAGCAGTTCTTC. This codes for CSASLGKGATRNEQFF.

This clone was picked up one time. V gene TRBV5-6 combines with J gene TRBJ2-1; D is uncertain. Germline V gene sequence: CDR1 SGHDT, CDR2 YYEEEE. The CDR3 consists of 14 residues. Between the trimmed V and J ends, which lost 1 base and 8 bases, there was a span of 13 bases. CDR3 coding DNA: TGTGCCAGCAGCTTGTTAGGCCCCCGGGATGAGCAGTTCTTC. Amino acids: CASSLLGPRDEQFF.

V usage is TRBV28 and J usage is TRBJ2-2; D is unresolved. The CDR3 sequence is 12 residues long. CDR1 is MDHEN, CDR2 SYDVKM, per germline. V was clipped by 6 bases and J by 1 base, with 3 bases between them. The chain's CDR3 is CASSVNTGELFF. In nucleotides, the CDR3 is TGTGCCAGCAGCGTGAACACCGGGGAGCTGTTTTTT.

This clone was counted once. V usage is TRBV5-1 and J usage is TRBJ1-2; D remains ambiguous. Trimming removed 3 bases from V and 4 bases from J, with 13 bases in between. The CDR3 consists of 14 residues. Germline assignment: CDR1 SGHRS and CDR2 YFSETQ. CDR3 residues: CASSSESQLYGYTF. As DNA, the CDR3 is TGCGCCAGCAGCTCCGAGTCCCAACTCTATGGCTACACCTTC.

The chain links TRBV10-3 to TRBJ2-1; 7 bases fit TRBD2. Germline V gene lookup returns CDR1 ENHRY and CDR2 SYGVKD. V lost 5 bases to trimming and J lost 8 bases; unmatched junction nucleotides: 15. The CDR3 runs 16 residues. Written as DNA, the CDR3 is TGTGCCATCAGTTTTTCAAGGGCGGGAGAAGGTGATGAGCAGTTCTTC. Its translation is CAISFSRAGEGDEQFF.

The rearrangement uses TRBV10-3 and TRBJ2-5, with a weak D call TRBD1 (5 bases). V lost 2 bases to trimming and J lost 5 bases, with 9 bases between them. The CDR3 loop spans 13 amino acids. Germline V gene sequence: CDR1 ENHRY, CDR2 SYGVKD. The CDR3 coding sequence is TGTGCCATCAGTGAGGGGGCAGCGGAGACCCAGTACTTC. Residues: CAISEGAAETQYF.

The genes are TRBV5-4 and TRBJ2-1, with 8 bases that match TRBD1. The CDR3 loop spans 16 amino acids. Trimming took 4 bases from V and 0 from J; bases not matched to a gene: 6. Germline CDR1 SGHNT, CDR2 YYREEE (reference sequence). In DNA form, the CDR3 reads TGTGCCAGCAGCAAAGACAGGGGTAGCTCCTACAATGAGCAGTTCTTC. Its translation: CASSKDRGSSYNEQFF. Full variable domain (rest looked up from reference TRBV5-4 and TRBJ2-1): ETGVTQSPTHLIKTRGQQVTLRCSSQSGHNTVSWYQQALGQGPQFIFQYYREEENGRGNFPPRFSGLQFPNYSSELNVNALELDDSALYLCASSKDRGSSYNEQFFGPGTRLTVL.

The chain employs TRBV19 and TRBJ1-3; TRBD1 might be the D (5 bases). CDR3 size: 13 residues. The germline V and J ends were trimmed by 6 bases and 0 bases, with 6 bases remaining between them. The V gene's germline CDR1 is LNHDA and CDR2 SQIVND (reference sequence). CDR3 region: CASRTVSGNTIYF. CDR3 bases: TGTGCCAGTAGGACAGTCTCTGGAAACACCATATATTTT.